This T cell receptor (beta chain) was documented in a study of cytomegalovirus exposure and HLA in healthy donors. Study information: A previous analysis identified 100 million to 120 million unique TCR beta sequences derived from some 170 million T cells. Most donors, around 81% of around 400 genotyped, fell in the Caucasian-associated ancestry cluster.

Primers included in the PCR were 60 Vbeta and 13 Jbeta primers. The method was immunoSEQ multiplex PCR; TCRdb's version includes in-frame clones alone and lacks a portion of them. The data show about 170,000 clones, 75% seen once. This CDR3 is built from 14 residues. The germline CDR1 and CDR2 sequences are MNHEY and SVGAGI. V shed 6 bases, J shed 3 bases, and the junction held 5 bases outside the gene matches. The receptor's source is a woman in her forties or fifties in good health and CMV-seropositive. The sequenced sample consisted of PBMCs. The chain recombines TRBV6-5 with TRBJ1-3, with TRBD1 matching over 7 bases. CDR3 coding DNA: TGTGCCAGCAGCGTCACAGGGGTTGGAAACACCATATATTTT. Translating it yields CASSVTGVGNTIYF.